Below, 13 T cell receptor beta chains from the same sample are listed, as sequenced in a study of cytomegalovirus exposure and HLA in healthy donors. The PCR used 60 Vbeta and 13 Jbeta primers. Clones were sequenced by immunoSEQ multiplex PCR, and TCRdb holds only the in-frame ones, with some missing. This sample yields approximately 170,000 clones, of which roughly 72% are seen a single time; roughly 1% belongs to the top ten. The sample consisted of PBMCs. These TCRs come from a woman in her thirties or forties in good health and CMV-seronegative.

This chain uses TRBV9 with TRBJ1-3; 8 bases line up with TRBD1. Germline V gives CDR1 SGDLS, CDR2 YYNGEE. V lost 0 bases and J lost 4; bases outside the gene matches: 6. The CDR3 consists of 16 residues. In nucleotides, the CDR3 is TGTGCCAGCAGCGTAGGGGATCAGGGGGCAGGAAACACCATATATTTT. It encodes CASSVGDQGAGNTIYF.

The J gene is TRBJ2-2, the V gene TRBV5-1, with D tentatively TRBD1 (5 bases). The CDR3 is 15 residues long. The germline gives CDR1 SGHRS, CDR2 YFSETQ. The V end lost 6 bases, the J end lost 6 bases, and 18 bases lay between the germline ends. The CDR3: CASTDTPKGAGELFF. In DNA, the CDR3 is TGCGCCAGCACGGACACTCCAAAAGGGGCCGGGGAGCTGTTTTTT.

CDR3 amino acids: CALQTGAVTDTQYF. CDR3 nucleotide sequence: TGTGCCCTGCAGACAGGGGCTGTCACAGATACGCAGTATTTT. This chain joins TRBV30 and TRBJ2-3; 8 bases map to TRBD1. Trimming at V came to 8 bases and at J to 2 bases, leaving 9 bases not matched to a gene. Germline loops: CDR1 GTSNPN, CDR2 SVGIG (reference sequence). The CDR3 contains 14 residues.

This chain uses TRBV27 with TRBJ1-1; no clear D. CDR1 MNHEY and CDR2 SMNVEV come from the germline V gene (reference sequence). V shed 5 bases and J shed 4 bases, with 8 bases lying between them. CDR3 length: 12 amino acids. As DNA, the CDR3 is TGTGCCAGCAGTCGAACGGGCACTGAAGCTTTCTTT. Amino acid sequence: CASSRTGTEAFF.

The count of this clone is one. The chain carries TRBV15 and TRBJ2-7; 7 bases are shared with TRBD1. The CDR3 runs 14 residues. From germline, CDR1 is LNHNV and CDR2 YYDKDF (reference sequence). The junction had 5 bases not matched to a gene; V was cut back by 1 base and J by 5 bases. In nucleotides, the CDR3 is TGTGCCACCAGCAGAGGACAGGGTATGAACGAGCAGTACTTC. Encoded protein: CATSRGQGMNEQYF.

The chain is built from TRBV6-6 and TRBJ2-7; 9 bases line up with TRBD2. Trimming at V came to 5 bases and at J to 1 base, leaving 9 bases not matched to a gene. CDR1 is MNHNY, CDR2 SVGAGI, per germline (reference sequence). The CDR3 covers 16 residues. The CDR3 sequence is CASSAATSGRSYEQYF. The CDR3 coding sequence is TGTGCCAGCAGTGCGGCTACAAGCGGGAGGTCCTACGAGCAGTACTTC.

The chain is built from TRBV28 and TRBJ2-1; 10 bases map to TRBD2. This CDR3 comprises 17 residues. J was trimmed by 1 base and V by 6 bases; bases with no gene match: 9. Per germline, CDR1 MDHEN and CDR2 SYDVKM. Written as DNA, the CDR3 is TGTGCCAGCAGCCCCTCTAGCGGGAGTAAGTCCTACAATGAGCAGTTCTTC. It encodes CASSPSSGSKSYNEQFF.

This chain uses TRBV12-5 with TRBJ2-2; no clear D gene. CDR1 is LGHNT, CDR2 FRNRAP, per germline. The CDR3 spans 15 residues. V lost 8 bases and J lost 1, with 14 bases in between. This CDR3 is CASYPPPGNTGELFF. CDR3 coding DNA: TGTGCTAGTTACCCACCCCCAGGGAACACCGGGGAGCTGTTTTTT.

The chain has TRBV7-3 and TRBJ1-1, with 11 bases lining up with TRBD1. The V gene end was trimmed by 5 bases and the J gene end by 5 bases; junction bases not matched to a gene: 7. This CDR3 region has 15 residues. The germline CDR1 and CDR2 sequences are SGHTA and FQGTGA. The CDR3 loop is CASSPRGTGGTEAFF. CDR3 coding DNA: TGTGCCAGCAGCCCCAGGGGGACAGGGGGAACTGAAGCTTTCTTT.

The CDR3 bases are TGTGCCACCTCCCCTTCAAGAGGCACAGATACGCAGTATTTT. Translating gives CATSPSRGTDTQYF. This chain links TRBV19 with TRBJ2-3; no clear D gene. The CDR3 is made up of 14 amino acids. CDR1 and CDR2 (germline): LNHDA, SQIVND (reference sequence). V was clipped by 10 bases and J by 1 base, with 15 bases between them.

The chain has TRBV7-3 and TRBJ1-2; 9 positions agree with TRBD1. V lost 5 bases to trimming and J lost 9 bases; unmatched junction nucleotides: 10. The CDR3 sequence is 14 residues long. Germline V gene sequence: CDR1 SGHTA, CDR2 FQGTGA. This chain's CDR3 is CASSPSPGQGRYTF. As DNA, the CDR3 is TGTGCCAGCAGCCCAAGCCCGGGACAGGGTCGCTACACCTTC. The full variable domain, with the rest looked up from reference TRBV7-3 and TRBJ1-2, is GAGVSQTPSNKVTEKGKYVELRCDPISGHTALYWYRQSLGQGPEFLIYFQGTGAADDSGLPNDRFFAVRPEGSVSTLKIQRTERGDSAVYLCASSPSPGQGRYTFGSGTRLTVV.

The rearrangement joins TRBV28 to TRBJ1-5, with 8 bases aligning to TRBD1. This CDR3 region has 15 residues. Per the germline V gene, CDR1 is MDHEN and CDR2 is SYDVKM. The junction had 6 bases not matched to a gene; V was cut back by 4 bases and J by 4 bases. Here the CDR3 DNA reads TGTGCCAGCAGTTCCGCTCAGGGGGCAAATCAGCCCCAGCATTTT. Translated, it gives CASSSAQGANQPQHF.

V and J are TRBV25-1 and TRBJ1-2; the D gene is possibly TRBD1 (5 bases). Trimming took 6 bases from V and 2 from J, leaving 13 bases between them. Germline V gene lookup returns CDR1 MGHDK and CDR2 SYGVNS. This CDR3 contains 14 residues. The CDR3: CASRQSAGNYGYTF. CDR3 sequence (DNA): TGTGCCAGCAGACAATCAGCAGGGAACTATGGCTACACCTTC.